The 18 T cell receptor beta chains given below trace back to one sample, sequenced in a study of blood T cell repertoires in COVID-19. Only in-frame clones appear in the TCRdb table, and some are missing; sequencing was by immunoSEQ multiplex PCR. The sample includes some 330,000 clones, roughly 88% of them seen just once. Sequencing was carried out using peripheral blood. The receptors here all came from a woman in her forties or fifties with active or convalescent COVID-19.

V and J are TRBV7-2 and TRBJ1-2; TRBD1 matches 8 bases. The CDR3 runs 15 residues. The ends lost 2 bases at V and 4 bases at J; junction bases unmatched: 6. From germline, CDR1 is SGHTA and CDR2 FQGNSA. The CDR3 loop reads CASSLRQGNLYGYTF. CDR3 bases: TGTGCCAGCAGCTTAAGACAGGGGAACCTCTATGGCTACACCTTC.

The chain is built from TRBV2 and TRBJ2-1, with D maybe TRBD2 (6 bases). CDR1 and CDR2 (germline): SNHLY, FYNNEI. This CDR3 region has 17 residues. V lost 4 bases, J lost 2 bases, and 18 bases lay in between. The CDR3 region is CASSVTLEEGTYNEQFF. The CDR3 DNA reads as TGTGCCAGCAGTGTGACTCTCGAGGAGGGGACCTACAATGAGCAGTTCTTC.

Turning to this clone: Additional DNA sequences in this sample encode the identical CDR3. The V and J genes are TRBV29-1 and TRBJ1-1, with a weak D call TRBD1 (6 bases). V lost 7 bases and J lost 0, with 12 bases in between. The CDR3 is 13 amino acids. CDR1 and CDR2 from the germline V gene are SQVTM and ANQGSEA. CDR3 sequence: CSGAGHLNTEAFF. The CDR3 DNA reads TGCAGCGGAGCGGGACATTTGAACACTGAAGCTTTCTTT.

There are a few counts of this clone. J is TRBJ2-3 and V is TRBV30, with 12 bases aligning to TRBD2. Trimming at V came to 1 base and at J to 4 bases, leaving 3 bases not matched to a gene. Germline values: CDR1 GTSNPN, CDR2 SVGIG (reference sequence). CDR3 length equals 15 residues. The DNA for the CDR3 is TGTGCCTGGAGTGCTGGACTAGCGGGATCAGATACGCAGTATTTT. It specifies CAWSAGLAGSDTQYF.

The CDR3 loop reads CASSEYYDTEAFF. As DNA, the CDR3 is TGTGCCAGCAGTGAATACTACGACACTGAAGCTTTCTTT. The gene calls are TRBV25-1 and TRBJ1-1; D unclear. The CDR3 consists of 13 residues. CDR1 is MGHDK, CDR2 SYGVNS, per germline. V was shortened by 0 bases and J by 3 bases, with 5 bases between the two germline ends.

The V and J genes are TRBV15 and TRBJ1-2; tentative D call: TRBD1 (5 bases). The V gene lost 3 bases and the J gene lost 4 bases, with 15 bases spanning the gap. Germline loops: CDR1 LNHNV, CDR2 YYDKDF (reference sequence). The length of the CDR3 is 15 residues. CDR3: CATSRERGIGYGYTF. DNA for the CDR3: TGTGCCACCAGCAGGGAGCGGGGGATAGGCTATGGCTACACCTTC.

This rearrangement joins TRBV2 to TRBJ1-2; 11 nucleotides align to TRBD1. The CDR3 has 12 residues. The trim removed 8 bases at V and 7 bases at J, leaving 3 bases unmatched. From germline, CDR1 is SNHLY and CDR2 FYNNEI. CDR3: CASGDRGFGYTF. The CDR3, as DNA: TGTGCCAGCGGGGACAGGGGGTTTGGCTACACCTTC.

This sequence joins TRBV19 and TRBJ2-2; the match to TRBD1 covers 11 bases. The CDR3 contains 14 residues. Unmatched junction bases numbered 8, after V lost 7 bases and J lost 10 bases. Looked up from germline, CDR1 is LNHDA and CDR2 is SQIVND (reference sequence). For the CDR3, the DNA is TGTGCCAGTACGGGGACAGGGGGGTACATGGAGCTGTTTTTT. Its translation is CASTGTGGYMELFF.

Of note for this clone: At one of its ends the junction is not consistent with the germline gene, which may arise from a read error. V gene TRBV7-2 combines with J gene TRBJ2-3, with a possible D match to TRBD2 (6 bases). CDR3 size: 13 residues. From germline, CDR1 is SGHTA and CDR2 FQGNSA. The CDR3 coding sequence is TGTGCCAGCAGCATGCGGGGCACCGATACGCAGTATTTT. Translated: CASSMRGTDTQYF.

This clone was picked up one time. This chain links TRBV6-2 or TRBV6-3 with TRBJ2-7, with 8 bases aligning to TRBD1. Germline CDR1 is MNHEY and CDR2 is SVGEGT. This CDR3 spans 15 amino acids. With 6 bases clipped from V and 6 bases from J, the junction kept 13 bases outside the gene matches. The CDR3 DNA sequence: TGTGCCAGCAGCCACCCCCGGACAGGGTTGGGCGAGCAGTACTTC. Translating gives CASSHPRTGLGEQYF.

This rearrangement joins TRBV5-1 to TRBJ2-2, with D perhaps TRBD1 (5 bases). Germline V gene sequence: CDR1 SGHRS, CDR2 YFSETQ. This CDR3 is built from 15 residues. Deletions cut 0 bases from V and 6 bases from J, with 12 bases between. The CDR3 region has the DNA TGCGCCAGCAGCTTGGGTCTCCAGGGATCCGGGGAGCTGTTTTTT. As protein: CASSLGLQGSGELFF.

The CDR3 bases are TGTGCCAGCAGTTTACCTGGACTAGCCTACGAGCAGTACTTC. It codes for CASSLPGLAYEQYF. V usage is TRBV28 and J usage is TRBJ2-7, with 7 bases matching TRBD2. The V and J ends lost 2 bases and 2 bases, in that order; junction bases with no gene match: 3. There are 14 residues in the CDR3. Per the germline V gene, CDR1 is MDHEN and CDR2 is SYDVKM.

This chain joins TRBV7-2 and TRBJ1-3; 11 positions agree with TRBD1. The CDR3 consists of 16 residues. Losses at the gene ends were 5 bases for V and 4 bases for J; bases not matched to a gene: 7. CDR1 is SGHTA and CDR2 is FQGNSA in the germline V gene. Written as DNA, the CDR3 is TGTGCCAGCAGCGAAGCGGGACAGGGGGTGGGAAACACCATATATTTT. This sequence encodes CASSEAGQGVGNTIYF. The full variable domain, with the rest looked up from reference TRBV7-2 and TRBJ1-3, is GAGVSQSPSNKVTEKGKDVELRCDPISGHTALYWYRQSLGQGLEFLIYFQGNSAPDKSGLPSDRFSAERTGGSVSTLTIQRTQQEDSAVYLCASSEAGQGVGNTIYFGEGSWLTVV.

The CDR3 nucleotides read TGCAGCGCGACGTTCGGGTCTGAAGCTTTCTTT. Translating it yields CSATFGSEAFF. This rearrangement joins TRBV29-1 to TRBJ1-1; D is unresolved. Germline values: CDR1 SQVTM, CDR2 ANQGSEA. Trimming shortened V by 7 bases and J by 6 bases, and 12 bases separated the two germline ends. The CDR3 spans 11 residues.

V usage is TRBV28 and J usage is TRBJ2-6; 10 bases fit TRBD2. Per the germline V gene, CDR1 is MDHEN and CDR2 is SYDVKM. V shed 3 bases and J 2 bases; nucleotides not matched to a gene: 13. The CDR3 extends over 20 amino acids. The CDR3 coding sequence is TGTGCCAGCAGTTTGGAACTAGCGGGAAAACCGAGCGCTGGGGCCAACGTCCTGACTTTC. It is translated as CASSLELAGKPSAGANVLTF.

The J gene is TRBJ2-5, the V gene TRBV27; D is undetermined. There are 13 residues in the CDR3. Germline-derived CDR1 and CDR2 are MNHEY and SMNVEV (reference sequence). V dropped 3 bases and J dropped 1 base, with 6 bases sitting between them. In DNA form, the CDR3 reads TGTGCCAGCAGTTTGACAACCCAAGAGACCCAGTACTTC. Translating gives CASSLTTQETQYF.

The gene calls are TRBV24-1 and TRBJ2-2, with D possibly matching TRBD1 (6 bases). The CDR3 covers 14 residues. Per germline, CDR1 KGHDR and CDR2 SFDVKD. V was shortened by 4 bases and J by 1 base, with 6 bases between the two germline ends. The CDR3 DNA is TGTGCCACCAGTGAGACAGGGAACACCGGGGAGCTGTTTTTT. Its protein is CATSETGNTGELFF.

CDR3 bases: TGCGCCAGCAGTGAGCGGTGGGGGACAGGGCACAATCAGCCCCAGCATTTT. This translates into CASSERWGTGHNQPQHF. The chain combines TRBV10-1 with TRBJ1-5; 9 bases line up with TRBD1. The germline V gene encodes CDR1 WNHNN and CDR2 SYGVQD (reference sequence). The CDR3 is 17 amino acids. The V gene end was trimmed by 2 bases and the J gene end by 3 bases; junction bases not matched to a gene: 8.